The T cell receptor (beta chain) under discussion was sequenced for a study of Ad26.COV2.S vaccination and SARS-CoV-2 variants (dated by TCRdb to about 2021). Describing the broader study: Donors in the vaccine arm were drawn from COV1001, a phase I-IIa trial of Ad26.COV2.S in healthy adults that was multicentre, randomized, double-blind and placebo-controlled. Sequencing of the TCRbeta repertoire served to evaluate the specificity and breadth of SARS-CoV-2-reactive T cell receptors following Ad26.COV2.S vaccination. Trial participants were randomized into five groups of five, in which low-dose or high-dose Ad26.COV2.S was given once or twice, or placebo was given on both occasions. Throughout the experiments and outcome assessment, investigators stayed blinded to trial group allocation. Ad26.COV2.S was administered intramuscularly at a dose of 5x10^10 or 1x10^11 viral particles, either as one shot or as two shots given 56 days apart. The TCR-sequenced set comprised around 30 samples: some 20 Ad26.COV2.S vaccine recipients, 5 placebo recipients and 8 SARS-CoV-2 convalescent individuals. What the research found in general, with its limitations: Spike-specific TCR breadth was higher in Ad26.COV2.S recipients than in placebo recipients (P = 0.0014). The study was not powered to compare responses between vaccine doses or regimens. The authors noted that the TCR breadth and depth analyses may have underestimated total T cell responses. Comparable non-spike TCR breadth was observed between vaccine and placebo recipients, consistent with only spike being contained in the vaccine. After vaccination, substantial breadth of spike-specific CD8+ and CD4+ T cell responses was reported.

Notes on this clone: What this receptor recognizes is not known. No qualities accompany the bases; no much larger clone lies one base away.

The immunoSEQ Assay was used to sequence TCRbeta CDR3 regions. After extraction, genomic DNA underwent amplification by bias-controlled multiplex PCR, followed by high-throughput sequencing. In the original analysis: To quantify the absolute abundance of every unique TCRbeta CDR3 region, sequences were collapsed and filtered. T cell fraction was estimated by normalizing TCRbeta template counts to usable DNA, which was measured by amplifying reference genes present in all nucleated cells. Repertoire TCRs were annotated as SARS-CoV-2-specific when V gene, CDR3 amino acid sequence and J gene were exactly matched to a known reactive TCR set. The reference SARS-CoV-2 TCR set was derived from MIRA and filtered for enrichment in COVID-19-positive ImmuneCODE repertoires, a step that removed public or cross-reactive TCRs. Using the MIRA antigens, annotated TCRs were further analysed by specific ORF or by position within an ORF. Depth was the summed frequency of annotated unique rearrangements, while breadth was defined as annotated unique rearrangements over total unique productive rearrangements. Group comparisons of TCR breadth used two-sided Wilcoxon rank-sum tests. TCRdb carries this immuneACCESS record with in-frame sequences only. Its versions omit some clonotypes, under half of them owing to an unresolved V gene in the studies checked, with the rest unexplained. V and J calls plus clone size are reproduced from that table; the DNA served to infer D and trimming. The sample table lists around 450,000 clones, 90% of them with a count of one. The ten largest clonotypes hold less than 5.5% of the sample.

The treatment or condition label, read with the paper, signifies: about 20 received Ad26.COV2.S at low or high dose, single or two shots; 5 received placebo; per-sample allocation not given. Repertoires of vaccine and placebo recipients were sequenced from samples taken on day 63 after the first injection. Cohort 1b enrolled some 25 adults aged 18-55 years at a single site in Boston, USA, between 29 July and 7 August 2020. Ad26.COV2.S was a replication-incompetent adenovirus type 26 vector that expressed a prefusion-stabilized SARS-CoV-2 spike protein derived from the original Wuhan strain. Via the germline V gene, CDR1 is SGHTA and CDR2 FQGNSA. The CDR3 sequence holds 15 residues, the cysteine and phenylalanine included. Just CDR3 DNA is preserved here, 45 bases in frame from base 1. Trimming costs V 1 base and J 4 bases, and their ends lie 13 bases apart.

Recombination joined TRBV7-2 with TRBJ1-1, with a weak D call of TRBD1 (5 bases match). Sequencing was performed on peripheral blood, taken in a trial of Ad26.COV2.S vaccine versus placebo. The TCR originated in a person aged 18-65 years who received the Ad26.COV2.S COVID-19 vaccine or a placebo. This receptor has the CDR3 CASSLGLGDLTEAFF. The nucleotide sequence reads TGTGCCAGCAGCTTAGGACTAGGGGACCTCACTGAAGCTTTCTTT.